The entry below gives a single TCR beta chain sequence along with its context. What this receptor recognizes is not known. Per-nucleotide qualities are absent, and no much larger clonotype sits a single base away. Deep-resolution immunoSEQ TCR-beta sequencing was performed on DNA from uncultured naive and memory CD4+ T cells. Per the original workflow: Preprocessing removed nonproductive sequences and CDR3s not starting with C, not ending with F or W, or shorter than 7 amino acids. Cultured and uncultured naive and memory CD4+ repertoires were searched for CDR3s previously identified as spike- and CEF-reactive. Pairwise Levenshtein distance, computed with the stringdist R package after three terminal residues were trimmed from each end, was used as the measure of CDR3 homology. TCRdb obtained this table from immuneACCESS and retained in-frame rearrangements with V and J assigned. These tables miss some clones; where compared with another copy, unresolved V genes account for less than half of the shortfall, and the remainder is unexplained. Clone size and V and J calls were adopted from that table, with D and trimming inferred from the DNA. The sample table records approximately 50,000 clones; roughly 94% of these occur just once. Together, the top ten hold 0.3% to 0.45% of the sample.

This sample was taken from a study of CD4 T cells in relation to SARS-CoV-2 and coronaviruses (dated by TCRdb to about 2021). Background for the entire study: The full convalescent cohort of roughly eleven patients had a median age of roughly 35 years, ranging from roughly 21 to 75 years. The approximately 12 convalescent patients included 8 males and 4 females; two subjects were Hispanic. Patient-derived lymphoblastoid cell lines were used to map the HLA restriction of shared crossreactive spike epitopes. At the level of individual TCR clonotypes, the study measured memory CD4+ T cell crossreactivity between SARS-CoV-2 spike protein and common cold coronavirus spike proteins. The Adaptive Biotechnologies TCR-sequencing kit was used for samples from three pre-COVID donors and for the naive versus memory experiments, whereas the other data were Illumina-based. Expansion assays from other donors in the study were sequenced with a different, Illumina-based TCR-beta assay.

Overall results and qualifications from the work: The study was constrained by small numbers of patients and of tested TCRs. Sequencing naive versus memory cells indicated that the assay picks up memory recall responses, not primary responses primed during culture. Because no donor provided both pre-pandemic and post-infection samples, tracing the source of pre-existing responses was limited. Memory CD4+ clonotypes crossrecognizing SARS-CoV-2 and at least one common cold coronavirus spike were found in around 65% of donors. Since the crossreactivity analysis centred on spike protein, crossreactivity against other viral proteins was not assessed. Compared with monoreactive clones, crossreactive clones had significantly weaker SARS-CoV-2-driven expansion, a result consistent with antigenic imprinting.

Trimming leaves V shorter by 6 bases and J shorter by 4 bases, with the junction holding 4 bases beyond the gene matches. The germline V gene specifies SNHLY as CDR1 and FYNNEI as CDR2. Including cysteine and phenylalanine, the CDR3 has 15 amino acids. The only DNA kept is the CDR3, 45 bases in frame from the first base. To separate naive from memory CD4+ T cells, cryopreserved PBMCs first underwent CD4 enrichment and then EasySep naive CD4+ T cell enrichment. PBMCs were isolated from leukapheresis product or whole blood by Ficoll-Paque PLUS gradient centrifugation. PBMCs were either used fresh in the expansion assay or cryopreserved at -140 degrees C. The QIAamp Micro DNA Kit was used to extract genomic DNA from the CD4+ T cells.

Material for sequencing was naive CD4+ T cells from PBMCs. According to the study, the label for this sample's cell subset or site signals: naive CD4+ T cells isolated by negative enrichment. The V gene is TRBV2 and the J gene is TRBJ2-1, with 12 bases aligning to TRBD2. The receptor was isolated from an adult with COVID-19. The nucleotide sequence is TGTGCCAGCAGGGCCGGGACTAGCGGGTACAATGAGCAGTTCTTC. This yields the protein CASRAGTSGYNEQFF.